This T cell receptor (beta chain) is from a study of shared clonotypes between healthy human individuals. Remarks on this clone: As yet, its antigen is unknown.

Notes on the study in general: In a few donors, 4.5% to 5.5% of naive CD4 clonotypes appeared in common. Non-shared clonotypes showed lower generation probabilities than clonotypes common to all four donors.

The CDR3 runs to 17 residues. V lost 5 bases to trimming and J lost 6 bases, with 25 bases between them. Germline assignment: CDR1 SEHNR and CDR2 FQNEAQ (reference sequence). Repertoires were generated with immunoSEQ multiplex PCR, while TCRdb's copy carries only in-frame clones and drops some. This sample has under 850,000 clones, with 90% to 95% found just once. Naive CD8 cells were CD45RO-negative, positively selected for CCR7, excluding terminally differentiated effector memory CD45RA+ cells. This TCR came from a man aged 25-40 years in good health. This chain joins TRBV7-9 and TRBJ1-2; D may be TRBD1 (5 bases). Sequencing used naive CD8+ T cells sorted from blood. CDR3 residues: CASSTWPEGPGQDGYTF. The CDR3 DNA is TGTGCCAGCAGCACTTGGCCCGAGGGGCCCGGTCAAGATGGCTACACCTTC. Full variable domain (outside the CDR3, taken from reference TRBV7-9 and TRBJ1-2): DTGVSQNPRHKITKRGQNVTFRCDPISEHNRLYWYRQTLGQGPEFLTYFQNEAQLEKSRLLSDRFSAERPKGSFSTLEIQRTEQGDSAMYLCASSTWPEGPGQDGYTFGSGTRLTVV.